This T cell receptor (beta chain) was captured by sequencing in a study of cytomegalovirus exposure and HLA in healthy donors. Study-level information: Some 85 million unique TCRs from HLA-typed donors were held in an early data release.

Study-wide results and caveats: Being indistinguishable, some V segments were excluded, TRBV6-2 and TRBV6-3 among them. Association of 16,951 TCR beta sequences with HLA alleles was found at 0.05 false discovery rate in a later analysis.

About this clone itself: Its antigen is undetermined.

V was pared by 2 bases and J by 6 bases, with 1 base of the junction left unmatched. The CDR3 has 13 residues. The V gene's germline CDR1 is SGHVS and CDR2 FQNEAQ. The PCR employed 60 Vbeta primers together with 13 Jbeta primers. The authors' processing: As a later analysis found, there were 70 million to 100 million unique TCR beta chains, of which some 9.9 million were shared. The table came from immunoSEQ multiplex PCR; TCRdb's copy has only in-frame clones and leaves some out. V and J calls plus clone size are reproduced from that table; the DNA served to infer D and trimming. The sample shows about 160,000 clones, about 73% of them seen only once.

Sequenced: PBMCs. The chain links TRBV7-8 to TRBJ1-5, with 7 bases fitting TRBD1. This clonotype was sampled from a middle-aged woman in good health and CMV-seronegative. This chain's CDR3 is CASSLQGGQPQHF. The CDR3, as DNA: TGTGCCAGCAGCTTACAGGGGGGTCAGCCCCAGCATTTT.